The sequence of this T cell receptor beta chain was determined in a study of cytotoxic CD8 clonotypes in ibrutinib-treated CLL. Looking at the study overall: The subjects consisted of about a dozen relapsed/refractory and some 14 treatment-naive individuals, with about 17 IGHV unmutated.

The CDR3 runs to 12 residues. V lost 3 bases and J 0 bases, leaving 2 bases between the germline ends. Germline-derived CDR1 and CDR2 are SEHNR and FQNEAQ (reference sequence). Data came from immunoSEQ multiplex PCR; TCRdb stores just in-frame clones and leaves some out. The data contain over 120,000 clones, about 76% of them singletons. Genomic DNA in a quantity of about 2.1 micrograms was derived from cryopreserved PBMCs for TCR beta libraries. This clone showed up just a few times. The sequence was obtained from a human donor with chronic lymphocytic leukemia. Sequenced material: PBMCs, taken after 24 months of ibrutinib treatment. V gene TRBV7-9 combines with J gene TRBJ1-1; D ambiguous. DNA of the CDR3: TGTGCCAGCAGCTTGCTGAACACTGAAGCTTTCTTT. Translating it yields CASSLLNTEAFF.